The rows below give T cell receptor beta chains drawn from one sample of a study of T cell repertoires in cytomegalovirus infection. TCRdb itself ran the reads through MiXCR, one entry per CDR3 protein. The sample lists 550,000 to 850,000 distinct CDR3 sequences; around 31% were seen once. No antigen is known for these receptors. Sequencing was performed on cultured PBMCs, taken from culture after CMV antigen stimulation. The receptor set was obtained from a human donor in good health (CMV status not recorded). Some clones in this sample may be carry-over from other donors' samples. Each CDR3 is given without its conserved first and last residue.

j_call v_call cdr3_aa
TRBJ1-5 TRBV19 ASSGQGLGNQPQH
TRBJ2-7 TRBV7-8 ASSPGETGEQY
TRBJ1-2 TRBV5-1 ASSSQGLDYGYT
TRBJ2-3 TRBV7-6 ASSPTSSSTDTQY
TRBJ2-5 TRBV6-1 ASNRPPRQEHQETQY
TRBJ2-7 TRBV19 ASNRGTGGPYEQY
TRBJ2-1 TRBV27 ASSSTSTTYNEQF
TRBJ2-2 TRBV11-2 ASSTRTGPNTGELF
TRBJ2-7 TRBV27 ASSLSQGLSYEQY
TRBJ2-1 TRBV19 ASSIIGGSFYNEQF
TRBJ2-7 TRBV6-1 ASRHLRTGEQY
TRBJ1-4 TRBV19 ASRTEVGRPNEKLF
TRBJ2-4 TRBV20-1 SASPFSRDIQY
TRBJ2-7 TRBV6-6 ASRIDGGDEQY
TRBJ1-6 TRBV7-9 ASSLVRDREPLH
TRBJ1-2 TRBV5-4 ASSFRVQGINYGYT
TRBJ2-3 TRBV7-8 ASSLRGDTDTQY
TRBJ1-5 TRBV7-2 ASSLMVQGTNQPQH
TRBJ2-1 TRBV6-6 ASSYSTTGTPYNEQF
TRBJ1-3 TRBV12-3/TRBV12-4 ASSPTPHSGNTIY
TRBJ2-1 TRBV6-5 ASSYSKGLTLLNEQF
TRBJ1-2 TRBV12-3/TRBV12-4 ASSPPARGPNYGYT
TRBJ2-7 TRBV7-2 ASRASGSPLEQY
TRBJ2-7 TRBV7-2 ASSLEGTGLYEQY
TRBJ2-1 TRBV12-3/TRBV12-4 ASSSFRDSPNNEQF
TRBJ1-1 TRBV7-9 ASSSGQLNTEAF
TRBJ1-4 TRBV6-1 ASSGAAKKLF
TRBJ2-3 TRBV7-2 ASRDGQGRGGPTDTQY
TRBJ2-3 TRBV15 ATSRGDNRDGSTDTQY
TRBJ2-7 TRBV6-1 ASSSSLAQSSYEQY
TRBJ2-3 TRBV12-3/TRBV12-4 ASSPRTPLDTQY
TRBJ2-1 TRBV20-1 SAYSGGAPNEQF
TRBJ2-1 TRBV7-2 ATRDSSYNEQF
TRBJ1-3 TRBV4-2 ASSQERGANTIY
TRBJ2-2 TRBV6-1 ASSHGDRVYGELF
TRBJ1-6 TRBV3-1 ASSSTGTPLH
TRBJ2-1 TRBV7-2 ATRGVRNNEQF
TRBJ2-1 TRBV5-1 ASSFRSGNNEQF
TRBJ2-5 TRBV12-5 ASGLGFQETQY
TRBJ2-1 TRBV7-2 ASSGTSEAPWNEQF
TRBJ1-4 TRBV27 ASSLLEQMNEKLF
TRBJ2-3 TRBV7-6 ASSPGRLAQY
TRBJ1-4 TRBV7-6 ASSLKTGGEKLF
TRBJ2-1 TRBV7-2 ASPQGANEQF
TRBJ2-5 TRBV12-3/TRBV12-4 ASSLGLGLAGFFETQY
TRBJ2-7 TRBV6-2/TRBV6-3 AGSLRDRVSYEQY
TRBJ2-7 TRBV12-3/TRBV12-4 ASSGGTSGLREQY
TRBJ1-2 TRBV18 ASSPGQGPTDGYT
TRBJ2-4 TRBV7-2 ASSSGRGGGSDIQY
TRBJ1-2 TRBV20-1 SAGRQGKGYT
TRBJ1-5 TRBV2 ASSRHLNQPQH